What follows are 13 T cell receptor beta chains derived from one specimen sequenced in a study of regulatory T cells in long-lasting Graves disease. The time point is: newly diagnosed GD, antithyroid drugs for less than 3 months. PBMCs provided the RNA from which the TCR library was made. Building the TCR beta libraries relied on iRepertoire HTBI primers, and CDR3 regions underwent Arm-PCR. From the multiplex PCR reads, TCRdb called clonotypes with MiXCR, one entry per CDR3 protein. The sample consists of 360,000 or so distinct CDR3 sequences, about 12% of them appearing once. The sample was also reused in another study, on T cells in Graves' hyperthyroidism and ophthalmopathy.

Source: peripheral blood mononuclear cells (PBMCs), taken at new diagnosis, from a patient treated with antithyroid drugs. The receptor source for this set is a woman under 30 with Graves disease.

Points on this clonotype: A much larger clone differs from this one at a single base, so this may be a read error. This chain uses TRBV6-2 or TRBV6-3 with TRBJ1-5, with D perhaps matching TRBD1 (5 bases). This CDR3 comprises 15 residues. Trimming left V 5 bases short and J 1 base short, with 12 bases between. Germline CDR1 is MNHEY and CDR2 is SVGEGT. CDR3 nucleotides: TGTGCCAGCAGTGGGGCAGAGGGGAGCAATCAGCCCCAGCATTTT. This translates into CASSGAEGSNQPQHF.

As DNA, the CDR3 is TGTGCCAGCAGTTACAGGACAGGGAAAGCTTTCTTT. Translation gives CASSYRTGKAFF. This chain joins TRBV6-5 and TRBJ1-1, with 8 bases identical to TRBD1. This CDR3 is 12 amino acids long. Germline CDR1 reads MNHEY; CDR2 reads SVGAGI. V trimming: 2 bases; J trimming: 9 bases; junction bases outside the gene matches: 2.

The chain links TRBV2 to TRBJ2-3, with 12 bases fitting TRBD2. V lost 5 bases to trimming and J lost 4 bases; unmatched junction nucleotides: 10. CDR1 and CDR2 from the germline V gene are SNHLY and FYNNEI. The CDR3 covers 17 residues. The chain's CDR3 is CASSPPLAGGPADTQYF. The DNA for the CDR3 is TGTGCCAGCAGTCCCCCGCTAGCGGGAGGGCCGGCAGATACGCAGTATTTT.

This clonotype was picked up many times. V and J are TRBV28 and TRBJ2-3; either TRBD1 or TRBD2 may fit D (5 bases each). Trimming took off 7 bases at V and 1 base at J, with 24 bases between the two ends. This CDR3 region has 18 residues. Germline CDR1 is MDHEN and CDR2 is SYDVKM. The CDR3: CASTPQAPLPGRTDTQYF. The DNA of the CDR3 is TGTGCCAGCACACCTCAGGCCCCGCTCCCGGGACGCACAGATACGCAGTATTTT.

This clonotype showed up many times. The chain combines TRBV20-1 with TRBJ2-7; 8 positions agree with TRBD2. V was clipped by 4 bases and J by 7 bases; unmatched bases: 12. CDR1 and CDR2 (germline): DFQATT, SNEGSKA (reference sequence). This CDR3 contains 14 residues. In nucleotides, the CDR3 is TGCAGTGCTACCGAGACTAGCGCCGAATGGGAGCAGTACTTC. It is translated as CSATETSAEWEQYF.

Comment on this clonotype: At one end, the junction sequence differs from germline, possibly due to a read error. The chain's CDR3 is CSARDLTENHF. CDR3 sequence (DNA): TGCAGTGCTAGAGATCTTACAGAAAACCACTTC. This chain links TRBV20-1 with TRBJ2-7, with D uncertain. This CDR3 is built from 11 residues. Germline V gives CDR1 DFQATT, CDR2 SNEGSKA (reference sequence).

The chain is built from TRBV5-1 and TRBJ2-1; TRBD2 matches 11 bases. CDR1 is SGHRS, CDR2 YFSETQ, per germline. This CDR3 region has 16 residues. The junction had 4 bases not matched to a gene; V was cut back by 2 bases and J by 3 bases. CDR3 protein: CASSLPTSGIYNEQFF. In nucleotides, the CDR3 is TGCGCCAGCAGCTTACCGACTAGCGGGATCTACAATGAGCAGTTCTTC. Variable domain in full (rest from reference TRBV5-1 and TRBJ2-1): KAGVTQTPRYLIKTRGQQVTLSCSPISGHRSVSWYQQTPGQGLQFLFEYFSETQRNKGNFPGRFSGRQFSNSRSEMNVSTLELGDSALYLCASSLPTSGIYNEQFFGPGTRLTVL.

This clonotype was detected ten times or more. V and J are TRBV28 and TRBJ2-7; 10 positions match TRBD2. Per germline, CDR1 MDHEN and CDR2 SYDVKM. V lost 5 bases to trimming and J lost 3 bases; unmatched junction nucleotides: 7. The CDR3 runs 15 residues. The chain's CDR3 is CASSAPGLAFYEQYF. In DNA, the CDR3 is TGTGCCAGCAGTGCGCCGGGACTAGCGTTCTACGAGCAGTACTTC.

The chain is built from TRBV5-1 and TRBJ2-3; unclear D gene. Trimming pared 1 base from V and 0 bases from J, leaving 9 bases between. The CDR3 is 15 residues long. Per germline, CDR1 SGHRS and CDR2 YFSETQ. The CDR3 here is CASSLTHPSTDTQYF. In DNA, the CDR3 is TGCGCCAGCAGCTTGACTCACCCTAGCACAGATACGCAGTATTTT.

In its sample, this clonotype was seen many times. The genes are TRBV6-1 and TRBJ2-2, with D unclear. V shed 6 bases and J shed 5 bases, with 7 bases lying between them. Germline V gives CDR1 MNHNS, CDR2 SASEGT. The CDR3 runs to 12 residues. The CDR3 DNA reads as TGTGCCAGCAGGGGCCTAACCGGGGAGCTGTTTTTT. Protein sequence: CASRGLTGELFF.

This clonotype was seen ten or more times. V and J are TRBV24-1 and TRBJ2-2; D gene unclear. V shed 0 bases and J shed 3 bases, with 1 base lying between them. The CDR3 extends over 13 amino acids. Looked up from germline, CDR1 is KGHDR and CDR2 is SFDVKD. The CDR3 reads CATSDLDTGELFF. The CDR3 DNA reads TGTGCCACCAGTGATTTGGACACCGGGGAGCTGTTTTTT.

This clonotype was seen repeatedly, ten times or more. This chain joins TRBV12-3 or TRBV12-4 and TRBJ2-4; 9 positions match TRBD1. The CDR3 covers 18 residues. Trimming removed 6 bases from V and 0 bases from J; junction bases left unmatched: 12. The CDR3 sequence: CASRGDRVVYVAKNIQYF. In DNA form, the CDR3 reads TGTGCCAGCAGGGGGGACAGGGTAGTCTACGTAGCCAAAAACATTCAGTACTTC.

The chain employs TRBV6-5 and TRBJ2-5; 8 bases are a match to TRBD2. The length of the CDR3 is 13 residues. Unmatched junction bases numbered 2, after V lost 4 bases and J lost 4 bases. Per germline, CDR1 MNHEY and CDR2 SVGAGI. The CDR3 sequence: CASSSLAGETQYF. Written as DNA, the CDR3 is TGTGCCAGCAGTTCCCTAGCGGGAGAGACCCAGTACTTC.